The T cell receptor beta chain under discussion was sequenced for a study of blood T cell repertoires in COVID-19. V lost 0 bases to trimming and J lost 0 bases, with 7 bases between them. Germline CDR1 and CDR2: SGHRS and YFSETQ. The CDR3 length is 15 residues. Sequencing used immunoSEQ multiplex PCR; TCRdb keeps in-frame clones, though not all of them. Of around 9,000 clones in the sample, about 81% were seen once. The TCR comes from a man aged 55 to 70 with active COVID-19. Sequenced: peripheral blood. The rearrangement links TRBV5-1 to TRBJ1-5; D is undetermined. The CDR3 sequence: CASSLDGDSNQPQHF. The CDR3 coding sequence is TGCGCCAGCAGCTTGGACGGAGATAGCAATCAGCCCCAGCATTTT.